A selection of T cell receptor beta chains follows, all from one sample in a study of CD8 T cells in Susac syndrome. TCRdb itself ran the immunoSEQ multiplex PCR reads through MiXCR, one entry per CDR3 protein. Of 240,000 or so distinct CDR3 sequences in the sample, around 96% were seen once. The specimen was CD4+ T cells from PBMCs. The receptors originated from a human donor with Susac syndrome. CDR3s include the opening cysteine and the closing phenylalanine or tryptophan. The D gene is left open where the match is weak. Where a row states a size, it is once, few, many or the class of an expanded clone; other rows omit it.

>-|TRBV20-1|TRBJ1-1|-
CSARRFMNTEAFF
TGCAGTGCTAGGAGGTTCATGAACACTGAAGCTTTCTTT
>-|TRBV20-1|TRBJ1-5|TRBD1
CSATSVRTGRLSNQPQHF
TGCAGTGCCACGTCAGTAAGGACAGGCCGTCTCAGCAATCAGCCCCAGCATTTT
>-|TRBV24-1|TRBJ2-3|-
CATSDSSGFTQYF
TGTGCCACCAGTGATTCGAGCGGTTTTACGCAGTATTTT
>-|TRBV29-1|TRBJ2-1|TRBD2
CSVGLATLYNEQFF
TGCAGCGTGGGACTAGCCACCCTCTACAATGAGCAGTTCTTC
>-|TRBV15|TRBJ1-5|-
CATSRDRDEGGQPQHF
TGTGCCACCAGCAGAGATCGGGACGAGGGCGGTCAGCCCCAGCATTTT
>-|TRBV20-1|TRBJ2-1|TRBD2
CSARGLAGVNEQFF
TGCAGTGCTAGAGGACTAGCGGGAGTAAATGAGCAGTTCTTC
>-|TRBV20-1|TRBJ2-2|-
CSAPRRGGAGELFF
TGCAGTGCCCCCAGGCGGGGAGGAGCCGGGGAGCTGTTTTTT
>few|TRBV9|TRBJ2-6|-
CASSLASSGANVLTF
TGTGCCAGCAGCCTCGCCTCCTCTGGGGCCAACGTCCTGACTTTC
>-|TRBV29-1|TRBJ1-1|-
CSVEHTANTEAFF
TGCAGCGTTGAGCACACCGCGAACACTGAAGCTTTCTTT
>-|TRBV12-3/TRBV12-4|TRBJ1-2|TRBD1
CASSLVAGGGGYTF
TGTGCCAGCAGTTTAGTGGCAGGGGGTGGTGGCTACACCTTC